This entry is about one T cell receptor beta chain. Its antigen remains unidentified. CDR1 SQVTM and CDR2 ANQGSEA come from the germline V gene. The CDR3 extends over 13 amino acids. V lost 4 bases, J lost 2 bases, and 8 bases lay in between. These data are taken from a study of blood T cells in healthy people across ages. Study findings and constraints: Measured against age, TCR beta diversity per million T cells decreased in a roughly linear manner.

For the second PCR, which ran for about 7 to 11 cycles, a sample-barcoded 5' primer and a J-beta primer mix were used. A single record per CDR3 protein comes from TCRdb applying MiXCR to the 5' RACE reads. This sample carries 750,000 to 850,000 distinct CDR3 sequences, approximately 25% of them seen once, and the ten largest clones take around 3.6%. These data also formed part of another study, on T cells of mothers and their children. From that report: A few healthy Caucasian mothers served as donors, and their six children did as well.

The sequence derives from a boy aged 5-17 years in good health. The sequencing sample was made of blood. The rearrangement uses TRBV29-1 and TRBJ2-2; no clear D gene. In nucleotides, the CDR3 is TGCAGCGTTGCGGACCTTAACACCGGGGAGCTGTTTTTT. Amino acids: CSVADLNTGELFF.